This TCR beta chain was recovered during a study of CD8+CD57+ T cells in acquired aplastic anemia. In patients chosen for sequencing, flow cytometry had shown CD8+CD57+ cell expansion. Trimming shortened V by 8 bases and J by 5 bases, and 13 bases separated the two germline ends. CDR3 length: 13 amino acids. Germline V gives CDR1 SNHLY, CDR2 FYNNEI. Profiling that covered TCR beta VDJ and CDR3 relied on genomic DNA as its template. TCRdb re-analysed the reads in MiXCR, keeping a single row per CDR3 protein. The repertoire holds 150,000 to 200,000 distinct CDR3 sequences, with less than 50% as singletons.

The receptor was isolated from a human donor with aplastic anemia. The sample was sorted CD4+, CD8+, or CD8+CD57+ T cells (not recorded which) from PBMCs. This rearrangement joins TRBV2 to TRBJ2-1; D may match TRBD1 or TRBD2 (5 bases each). The CDR3 loop reads CASGGRTHNEQFF. CDR3 DNA sequence: TGTGCCAGCGGAGGACGGACACACAATGAGCAGTTCTTC.